Below are 11 T cell receptor beta chains sequenced from a single sample in a study of blood T cells in healthy people across ages (dated by TCRdb to between 2015 and 2017). Library preparation was by 5' RACE. This sample was sequenced with an Illumina HiSeq 2500. A second PCR of roughly 7 to 11 cycles was performed with a sample-barcoded 5' primer and a J-beta primer mix. In TCRdb, the public reads were trimmed at Q25 with fastp and aligned with MiXCR, with productive beta chains retained. Identical CDR3 proteins give one entry, which carries the most common genes and DNA. The sample data list 1 million to 1.2 million distinct CDR3 sequences, and roughly two fifths of these were observed just once. Around 13% of the sample is held by the ten biggest clonotypes. The sequenced sample consisted of blood. The origin of the receptors is a man aged 18 to 30 in good health.

Comments on this clonotype: Because the CDR3 is missing its conserved closing phenylalanine or tryptophan, this is likely a read error. The chain has TRBV4-3 and TRBJ2-2; either TRBD1 or TRBD2 may fit D (6 bases each). The CDR3 totals 17 residues. In germline, CDR1 is LGHNA, CDR2 YSLEER. V lost 2 bases and J 5 bases, leaving 18 bases between the germline ends. The CDR3 DNA follows: TGCGCCAGCAGCCAAACCTTTTATCGGGGGCGGACCGGGGAGCTGTTTGTT. Translation: CASSQTFYRGRTGELFV.

The rearrangement joins TRBV4-2 to TRBJ2-5; no clear D. V was shortened by 1 base and J by 11 bases, with 17 bases between the two germline ends. Germline V CDR1 and CDR2: LGHNA, YNFKEQ. The CDR3 has 14 amino acids. Written as DNA, the CDR3 is TGTGCCAGCAGCCAAGCACGGATATACAATGAGCAGTACTTC. This gives the protein CASSQARIYNEQYF.

This clonotype showed up just a few times. The chain carries TRBV6-1 and TRBJ1-1; D is unresolved. The CDR3 contains 15 residues. CDR1 is MNHNS, CDR2 SASEGT, per germline. V was clipped by 1 base and J by 3 bases, with 12 bases between them. The CDR3 region has the DNA TGTGCCAGCAGTGAAGGTGGCCCGCAGTACACTGAAGCTTTCTTT. As protein: CASSEGGPQYTEAFF.

This clonotype was counted between two and nine times. The chain links TRBV19 to TRBJ2-1; the D is unclear. The V gene lost 1 base and the J gene lost 4 bases, with 8 bases spanning the gap. The CDR3 runs 14 residues. Germline V CDR1 and CDR2: LNHDA, SQIVND (reference sequence). CDR3 loop: CASSIGLSYNEQFF. CDR3 sequence (DNA): TGTGCCAGTAGTATAGGTCTAAGTTACAATGAGCAGTTCTTC.

This clonotype was observed a few times. DNA for the CDR3: TGTGCCAGCAGTTTAAGACAAACGTCCGCTGAAGCTTTCTTT. Its translation: CASSLRQTSAEAFF. This rearrangement joins TRBV27 to TRBJ1-1; D uncertain. With 2 bases removed from V and 6 bases from J, the gap between germline ends came to 13 bases. In germline, CDR1 is MNHEY, CDR2 SMNVEV (reference sequence). The CDR3 contains 14 residues.

This clonotype has a handful of counts. The rearrangement links TRBV29-1 to TRBJ2-1; D possibly corresponds to TRBD2 (5 bases). Germline values: CDR1 SQVTM, CDR2 ANQGSEA. Trimming removed 0 bases from V and 2 bases from J, with 14 bases in between. CDR3 length equals 16 residues. The CDR3 DNA follows: TGCAGCGTTGAAGATAGCGAAATGAGCCCCTACAATGAGCAGTTCTTC. Translation: CSVEDSEMSPYNEQFF.

The chain carries TRBV12-3 or TRBV12-4 and TRBJ2-1; no definite D call. The CDR3 contains 14 residues. V was trimmed by 6 bases and J by 0 bases, leaving 9 bases between them. For the CDR3, the DNA is TGTGCCAGCAGACACGTAAACTCCTACAATGAGCAGTTCTTC. Amino acid sequence: CASRHVNSYNEQFF.

On this clonotype: A read error may produce the germline difference seen at one junction end. V is TRBV29-1 and J is TRBJ2-3, with a possible D match to TRBD1 (6 bases). CDR1 SQVTM and CDR2 ANQGSEA come from the germline V gene. The CDR3 contains 14 residues. CDR3 loop: CSVRQAPSIDTQYF. The CDR3 DNA sequence: TGCAGCGTGCGACAGGCCCCTAGCATAGATACGCAGTATTTT.

The chain links TRBV10-3 to TRBJ2-3; D tentatively reads TRBD1 or TRBD2 (5 bases each). The germline gives CDR1 ENHRY, CDR2 SYGVKD. The CDR3 spans 17 residues. Trimming stripped 6 bases from V and 0 bases from J, with 19 bases between. The DNA of the CDR3 is TGTGCCATCAGCGGACCCGGGACGGGGTCTAGCACAGATACGCAGTATTTT. Encoded protein: CAISGPGTGSSTDTQYF.

The chain has TRBV12-3 or TRBV12-4 and TRBJ2-7; 8 positions agree with TRBD1. The V segment lost 8 bases and the J segment 7 bases; nucleotides outside the gene matches: 7. This CDR3 is 12 amino acids long. CDR3 loop: CASRTGLMEQYF. CDR3 DNA: TGTGCCAGCCGGACAGGGTTGATGGAGCAGTACTTC.

CDR3 DNA: TGTGCCAGCAGCGTGAGGGAGGGGATTTGGGATGGCTACACCTTC. Translation: CASSVREGIWDGYTF. The chain is built from TRBV28 and TRBJ1-2; D is perhaps TRBD1 (5 bases). The length of the CDR3 is 15 residues. V was shortened by 6 bases and J by 6 bases, with 20 bases between the two germline ends. CDR1 MDHEN and CDR2 SYDVKM come from the germline V gene.